The entry below describes one TCR beta chain. This CDR3 region has 14 residues. Trimming cost V 6 bases and J 0 bases; bases outside gene matches: 4. In germline, CDR1 is SEHNR, CDR2 FQNEAQ (reference sequence). These data come from a study of blood T cell repertoires in COVID-19. Data came from immunoSEQ multiplex PCR; TCRdb stores just in-frame clones and leaves some out. The profile shows about 200,000 clones, 86% of them singletons. The chain uses TRBV7-9 and TRBJ1-1; 7 bases fit TRBD1. The sequence derives from a woman aged 70 to 79 with acute or convalescent COVID-19. Sequenced: peripheral blood. CDR3 protein: CASSAGQLNTEAFF. The CDR3 DNA reads as TGTGCCAGCAGTGCGGGACAGCTGAACACTGAAGCTTTCTTT. Drawing the rest from reference TRBV7-9 and TRBJ1-1, the complete variable domain is DTGVSQNPRHKITKRGQNVTFRCDPISEHNRLYWYRQTLGQGPEFLTYFQNEAQLEKSRLLSDRFSAERPKGSFSTLEIQRTEQGDSAMYLCASSAGQLNTEAFFGQGTRLTVV.